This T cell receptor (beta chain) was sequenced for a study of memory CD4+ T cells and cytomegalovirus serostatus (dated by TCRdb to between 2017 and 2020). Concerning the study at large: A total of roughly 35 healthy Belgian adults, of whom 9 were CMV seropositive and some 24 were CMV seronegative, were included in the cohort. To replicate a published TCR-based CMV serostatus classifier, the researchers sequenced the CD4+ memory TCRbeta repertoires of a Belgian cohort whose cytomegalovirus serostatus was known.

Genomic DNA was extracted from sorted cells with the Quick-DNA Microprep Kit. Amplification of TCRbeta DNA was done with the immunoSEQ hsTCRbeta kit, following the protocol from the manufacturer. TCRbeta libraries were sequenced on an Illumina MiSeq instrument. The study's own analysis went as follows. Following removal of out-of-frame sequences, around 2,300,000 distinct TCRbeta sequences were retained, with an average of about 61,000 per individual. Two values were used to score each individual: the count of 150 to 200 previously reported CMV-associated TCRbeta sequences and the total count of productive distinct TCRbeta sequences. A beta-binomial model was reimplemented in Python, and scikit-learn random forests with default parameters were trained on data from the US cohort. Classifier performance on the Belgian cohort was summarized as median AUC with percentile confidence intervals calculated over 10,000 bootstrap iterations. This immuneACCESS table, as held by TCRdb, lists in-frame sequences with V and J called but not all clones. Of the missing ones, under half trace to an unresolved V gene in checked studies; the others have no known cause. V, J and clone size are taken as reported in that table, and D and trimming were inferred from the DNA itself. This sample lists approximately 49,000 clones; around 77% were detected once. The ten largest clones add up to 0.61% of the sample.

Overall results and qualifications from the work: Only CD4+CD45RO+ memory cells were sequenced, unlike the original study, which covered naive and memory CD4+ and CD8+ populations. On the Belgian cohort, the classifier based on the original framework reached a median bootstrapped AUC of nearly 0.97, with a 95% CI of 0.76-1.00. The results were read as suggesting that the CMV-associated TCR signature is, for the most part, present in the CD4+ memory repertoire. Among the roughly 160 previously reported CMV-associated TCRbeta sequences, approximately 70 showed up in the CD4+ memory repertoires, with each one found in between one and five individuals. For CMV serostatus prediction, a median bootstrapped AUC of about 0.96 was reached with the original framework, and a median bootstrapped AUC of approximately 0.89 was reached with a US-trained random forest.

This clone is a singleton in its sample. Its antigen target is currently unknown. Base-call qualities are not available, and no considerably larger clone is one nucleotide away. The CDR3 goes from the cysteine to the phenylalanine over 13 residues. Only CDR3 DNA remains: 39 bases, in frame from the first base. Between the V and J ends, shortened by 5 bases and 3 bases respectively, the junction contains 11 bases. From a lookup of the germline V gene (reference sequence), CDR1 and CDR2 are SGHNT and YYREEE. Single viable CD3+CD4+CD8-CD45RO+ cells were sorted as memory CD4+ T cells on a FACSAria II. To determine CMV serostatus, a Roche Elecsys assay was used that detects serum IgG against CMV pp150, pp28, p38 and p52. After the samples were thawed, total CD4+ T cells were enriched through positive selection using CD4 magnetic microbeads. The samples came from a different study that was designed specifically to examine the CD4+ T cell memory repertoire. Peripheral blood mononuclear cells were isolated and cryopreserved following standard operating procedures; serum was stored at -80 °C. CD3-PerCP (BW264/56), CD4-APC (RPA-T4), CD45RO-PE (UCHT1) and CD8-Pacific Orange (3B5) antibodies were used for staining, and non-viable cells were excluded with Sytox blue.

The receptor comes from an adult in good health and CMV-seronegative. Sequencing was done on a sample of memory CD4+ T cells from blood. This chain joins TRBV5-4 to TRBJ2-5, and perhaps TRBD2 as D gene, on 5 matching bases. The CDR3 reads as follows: CASRVRAEETQYF. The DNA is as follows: TGTGCCAGCAGGGTGAGAGCGGAAGAGACCCAGTACTTC. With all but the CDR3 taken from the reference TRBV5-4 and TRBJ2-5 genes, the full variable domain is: ETGVTQSPTHLIKTRGQQVTLRCSSQSGHNTVSWYQQALGQGPQFIFQYYREEENGRGNFPPRFSGLQFPNYSSELNVNALELDDSALYLCASRVRAEETQYFGPGTRLLVL.